These 17 T cell receptor beta chains were all obtained from the same sample, sequenced in a study of technical replicates of blood from a handful of donors. TCRdb's copy holds only in-frame clones and misses some; the assay was immunoSEQ multiplex PCR. The sample holds about 87,000 clones; roughly 94% are singletons and the top ten take roughly 0.35%. Input material: T cells isolated from PBMCs. The receptor set was obtained from a human donor in good health.

This chain connects TRBV14 to TRBJ2-1; 8 bases map to TRBD2. This CDR3 has 13 amino acids. V gave up 4 bases and J gave up 8 bases; unmatched junction bases: 4. The germline CDR1 and CDR2 sequences are SGHDN and FVKESK. CDR3 region: CASSRTSGYEQFF. The DNA of the CDR3 is TGTGCCAGCAGCCGAACTAGCGGCTATGAGCAGTTCTTC.

The V and J genes are TRBV19 and TRBJ1-5; 7 bases are a match to TRBD1. Germline assignment: CDR1 LNHDA and CDR2 SQIVND (reference sequence). V shed 5 bases and J 2 bases; nucleotides not matched to a gene: 9. The CDR3 spans 16 residues. The CDR3 DNA is TGTGCCAGTAGTCATACAGGGGTTGATGGCAATCAGCCCCAGCATTTT. This codes for CASSHTGVDGNQPQHF.

V and J are TRBV7-9 and TRBJ2-1, with TRBD1 matching over 9 bases. The V and J ends lost 5 bases and 10 bases, in that order; junction bases with no gene match: 15. From germline, CDR1 is SEHNR and CDR2 FQNEAQ (reference sequence). This CDR3 spans 16 amino acids. The CDR3 DNA reads as TGTGCCAGCAGCCCTACAGGGGGCGCCGATCGTTACGAGCAGTTCTTC. Translating gives CASSPTGGADRYEQFF.

V and J are TRBV19 and TRBJ1-2; D possibly corresponds to TRBD1 (6 bases). Trimming took off 3 bases at V and 2 bases at J, with 13 bases between the two ends. CDR3 length: 15 amino acids. Germline CDR1 and CDR2: LNHDA and SQIVND (reference sequence). The CDR3 DNA is TGTGCCAGTAGTATGTCAACAGGGATGAACTATGGCTACACCTTC. Translation gives CASSMSTGMNYGYTF.

V usage is TRBV29-1 and J usage is TRBJ2-6, with D tentatively TRBD1 (6 bases). Germline CDR1 is SQVTM and CDR2 is ANQGSEA. CDR3 length equals 12 residues. CDR3 sequence reads: CRQGWGANVLTF. The CDR3 region has the DNA TGCAGGCAGGGGTGGGGGGCCAACGTCCTGACTTTC.

The chain combines TRBV12-5 with TRBJ1-5; D is possibly TRBD1 (5 bases). This CDR3 has 13 amino acids. CDR1 is LGHNT and CDR2 is FRNRAP in the germline V gene. V shed 3 bases and J shed 7 bases, with 10 bases lying between them. CDR3 in amino acids: CASGLGVGQPQHF. The CDR3 nucleotides read TGTGCTAGTGGTTTAGGGGTGGGACAGCCCCAGCATTTT.

The J gene is TRBJ2-3, the V gene TRBV11-3, with 9 nucleotides matching TRBD2. The CDR3 runs 18 residues. V shed 5 bases and J 0 bases; nucleotides not matched to a gene: 12. CDR1 is SGHNT, CDR2 YENEEA, per germline. CDR3 sequence: CASSPNRGLARSTDTQYF. In nucleotides, the CDR3 is TGTGCCAGCAGCCCCAACAGAGGACTAGCGCGTAGCACAGATACGCAGTATTTT.

The genes are TRBV6-5 and TRBJ2-1; 9 bases match TRBD2. The ends lost 5 bases at V and 5 bases at J; junction bases unmatched: 4. CDR3 length: 14 residues. CDR1 MNHEY and CDR2 SVGAGI come from the germline V gene. The CDR3 spells CASSLSGRHNEQFF. CDR3 sequence (DNA): TGTGCCAGCAGTCTAAGCGGGAGGCACAATGAGCAGTTCTTC.

V and J are TRBV7-2 and TRBJ2-2; no reliable D call. Trimming took 1 base from V and 0 from J, leaving 6 bases between them. Per germline, CDR1 SGHTA and CDR2 FQGNSA. There are 15 residues in the CDR3. CDR3 coding DNA: TGTGCCAGCAGCTTAGGTGTAGCGAACACCGGGGAGCTGTTTTTT. Amino acid sequence: CASSLGVANTGELFF.

V and J are TRBV11-3 and TRBJ2-7, with 11 positions matching TRBD1. Per germline, CDR1 SGHNT and CDR2 YENEEA. Trimming at V came to 1 base and at J to 4 bases, leaving 9 bases not matched to a gene. This CDR3 has 17 amino acids. DNA of the CDR3: TGTGCCAGCAGCTTAGGCTTCGGGACAGGGGGACCGTACGAGCAGTACTTC. This sequence encodes CASSLGFGTGGPYEQYF.

The chain links TRBV6-1 to TRBJ2-3; 13 bases match TRBD2. In germline, CDR1 is MNHNS, CDR2 SASEGT. V lost 8 bases and J lost 4; bases outside the gene matches: 3. The CDR3 extends over 14 amino acids. The CDR3 nucleotides are TGTGCCAGCTGGACTAGCGGGAGATCAGATACGCAGTATTTT. Protein: CASWTSGRSDTQYF.

CDR3 in amino acids: CASSSTPIGQGGSYEQYF. CDR3 DNA sequence: TGCGCCAGCAGCTCAACCCCTATAGGACAGGGGGGGTCCTACGAGCAGTACTTC. V is TRBV5-1 and J is TRBJ2-7; 10 bases are a match to TRBD1. This CDR3 region has 18 residues. CDR1 is SGHRS and CDR2 is YFSETQ in the germline V gene. With 3 bases clipped from V and 1 base from J, the junction kept 13 bases outside the gene matches. Using reference TRBV5-1 and TRBJ2-7 for the parts outside the CDR3, the full variable domain is KAGVTQTPRYLIKTRGQQVTLSCSPISGHRSVSWYQQTPGQGLQFLFEYFSETQRNKGNFPGRFSGRQFSNSRSEMNVSTLELGDSALYLCASSSTPIGQGGSYEQYFGPGTRLTVT.

The chain joins TRBV9 to TRBJ1-2; weak D call: TRBD1 (5 bases). Looked up from germline, CDR1 is SGDLS and CDR2 is YYNGEE. The CDR3 loop spans 14 amino acids. Trimming left V 0 bases short and J 6 bases short, with 12 bases between. The CDR3 nucleotides read TGTGCCAGCAGCGTAGTATATGGGGCGCATGGCTACACCTTC. It specifies CASSVVYGAHGYTF.

This chain connects TRBV19 to TRBJ2-3, with 10 bases aligning to TRBD2. Trimming took 3 bases from V and 3 from J; bases not matched to a gene: 3. The CDR3 runs 15 residues. Germline V gives CDR1 LNHDA, CDR2 SQIVND (reference sequence). In DNA form, the CDR3 reads TGTGCCAGTAGTATCCTAGCGGGAGTGACAGATACGCAGTATTTT. Translating gives CASSILAGVTDTQYF.

This clone was observed a single time. CDR3 in DNA: TGTGCCAGCAGCTACTTAGCGGGGCCTAAGTACTTC. The encoded protein is CASSYLAGPKYF. The V and J genes are TRBV7-2 and TRBJ2-7; TRBD2 matches 8 bases. The ends lost 4 bases at V and 11 bases at J; junction bases unmatched: 7. The length of the CDR3 is 12 residues. Germline-derived CDR1 and CDR2 are SGHTA and FQGNSA.

The gene calls are TRBV30 and TRBJ2-1; TRBD1 agrees at 8 bases. CDR1 is GTSNPN, CDR2 SVGIG, per germline (reference sequence). The CDR3 runs to 14 residues. The trim removed 3 bases at V and 8 bases at J, leaving 9 bases unmatched. The CDR3 is CAWSWAGGFYEQFF. The CDR3 DNA sequence: TGTGCCTGGAGCTGGGCAGGGGGCTTTTATGAGCAGTTCTTC.

The chain recombines TRBV6-1 with TRBJ2-5, with 9 nucleotides matching TRBD1. The germline gives CDR1 MNHNS, CDR2 SASEGT. V was clipped by 2 bases and J by 1 base; unmatched bases: 11. The CDR3 has 18 amino acids. For the CDR3, the DNA is TGTGCCAGCAGTGAATTTTTGGACAGGGGAGAGTTCCAAGAGACCCAGTACTTC. Amino acid sequence: CASSEFLDRGEFQETQYF.